This T cell receptor (beta chain) was profiled in a study of beta chain features in type 1 diabetes. The whole isolated RNA underwent reverse transcription, so sequencing captured expressed TCRB transcripts. Profiling relied on immunoSEQ multiplex PCR, and the TCRdb table lists in-frame clones only, not all of them. Among some 400,000 clones listed, around 15% were seen once. The clonotype originates from a woman between 18 and 29 years old in good health. Sequenced: naive CD4+ T cells from blood.

The CDR3 spells CASSSGQGAVTQYF. CDR3 sequence (DNA): TGCGCCAGCAGCTCAGGACAGGGGGCGGTTACGCAGTATTTT. The chain uses TRBV5-1 and TRBJ2-3, with 11 bases identical to TRBD1. From germline, CDR1 is SGHRS and CDR2 YFSETQ. CDR3 length: 14 amino acids. Trimming removed 3 bases from V and 8 bases from J; junction bases left unmatched: 5.